The 20 T cell receptor beta chains presented below share a single source sample, sequenced in a study of blood T cell repertoires in COVID-19. This table comes from immunoSEQ multiplex PCR, and its TCRdb copy is limited to in-frame clones, with some not included. The table lists about 180,000 clones, more than 70% of them singletons. Sample: peripheral blood. These receptors were taken from a man aged 40-49 years with active or convalescent COVID-19.

The V and J genes are TRBV5-6 and TRBJ1-2; D is possibly TRBD1 (6 bases). CDR3 length: 14 residues. The V end was cut by 0 bases, the J end by 4 bases, with 10 bases between. From germline, CDR1 is SGHDT and CDR2 YYEEEE. In nucleotides, the CDR3 is TGTGCCAGCAGCTTGGCAGGGGTGGCCTATGGCTACACCTTC. This encodes CASSLAGVAYGYTF.

V and J are TRBV4-1 and TRBJ2-1; TRBD1 matches 8 bases. The CDR3 length is 15 residues. After removal of 0 bases from V and 6 bases from J, the junction contained 4 bases not matched to a gene. Per the germline V gene, CDR1 is MGHRA and CDR2 is YSYEKL. The CDR3 region is CASSQEGRGLNEQFF. The CDR3 nucleotides are TGCGCCAGCAGCCAAGAAGGCAGGGGGCTCAATGAGCAGTTCTTC.

This clone is a singleton in its sample. The rearrangement links TRBV9 to TRBJ1-4; D not resolved. Trimming took off 3 bases at V and 5 bases at J, with 5 bases between the two ends. The CDR3 has 12 residues. Germline CDR1 is SGDLS and CDR2 is YYNGEE. The CDR3, as DNA: TGTGCCAGCAGCGCTACGAATGAAAAACTGTTTTTT. Translating gives CASSATNEKLFF. The full variable domain, completed using reference TRBV9 and TRBJ1-4, is DSGVTQTPKHLITATGQRVTLRCSPRSGDLSVYWYQQSLDQGLQFLIQYYNGEERAKGNILERFSAQQFPDLHSELNLSSLELGDSALYFCASSATNEKLFFGSGTQLSVL.

The chain joins TRBV5-6 to TRBJ2-7; maybe TRBD2 (7 bases). Germline CDR1 and CDR2: SGHDT and YYEEEE. This CDR3 comprises 15 residues. Between the trimmed V and J ends, which lost 4 bases and 2 bases, there was a span of 16 bases. CDR3 in amino acids: CASSQYLRGPYEQYF. Here the CDR3 DNA reads TGTGCCAGCAGCCAATACCTGCGGGGGCCCTACGAGCAGTACTTC.

Note on this clone: This same CDR3 is encoded by further DNA sequences in the sample. V and J are TRBV27 and TRBJ1-2; no clear D. Germline loops: CDR1 MNHEY, CDR2 SMNVEV (reference sequence). There are 13 residues in the CDR3. Trimming removed 3 bases at V and 2 bases at J, with 7 bases between. Here the CDR3 reads CASSLRENYGYTF. CDR3 DNA: TGTGCCAGCAGTTTGAGGGAAAACTATGGCTACACCTTC.

This clone was seen a handful of times. This sequence joins TRBV24-1 and TRBJ1-5; D is uncertain. Germline values: CDR1 KGHDR, CDR2 SFDVKD. The CDR3 sequence is 14 residues long. Trimming pared 5 bases from V and 0 bases from J, leaving 7 bases between. The CDR3 loop reads CATSVSYSNQPQHF. Here the CDR3 DNA reads TGTGCCACCAGTGTATCTTATAGCAATCAGCCCCAGCATTTT.

Written as DNA, the CDR3 is TGCGCCAGCAGCCCGGGACAGCATTCCCCCAACTCAAACCAGGGCTCCTACAATGAGCAGTTCTTC. Translated, it gives CASSPGQHSPNSNQGSYNEQFF. V is TRBV10-2 and J is TRBJ2-1; 7 bases line up with TRBD1. V was clipped by 6 bases and J by 0 bases; unmatched bases: 26. Per the germline V gene, CDR1 is WSHSY and CDR2 is SAAADI. The CDR3 contains 22 residues.

The chain has TRBV9 and TRBJ1-1; D might be TRBD1 (5 bases). The germline V gene encodes CDR1 SGDLS and CDR2 YYNGEE. The germline V and J ends were trimmed by 3 bases and 4 bases, with 19 bases remaining between them. This CDR3 has 16 amino acids. The CDR3 DNA sequence: TGTGCCAGCAGCGCTCCCGACCCAGAAAGGGGCACTGAAGCTTTCTTT. As protein: CASSAPDPERGTEAFF.

V is TRBV2 and J is TRBJ2-5; no definite D call. Germline CDR1 SNHLY, CDR2 FYNNEI. The V end was cut by 3 bases, the J end by 1 base, with 21 bases between. The CDR3 has 18 residues. CDR3 residues: CASSDLLDLQVIQETQYF. The CDR3 nucleotides are TGTGCCAGCAGTGACCTCTTGGATCTGCAGGTTATCCAAGAGACCCAGTACTTC.

CDR3 sequence (DNA): TGCAGTGCTAGTGTCTCTAGCGGGGGTCACAATGAGCAGTTCTTC. This sequence encodes CSASVSSGGHNEQFF. The gene calls are TRBV20-1 and TRBJ2-1; 10 bases line up with TRBD2. The CDR3 is 15 residues long. CDR1 and CDR2 from the germline V gene are DFQATT and SNEGSKA (reference sequence). Losses at the gene ends were 3 bases for V and 5 bases for J; bases not matched to a gene: 7.

The chain combines TRBV7-9 with TRBJ1-5; no reliable D call. This CDR3 contains 13 residues. The V end lost 1 base, the J end lost 7 bases, and 8 bases lay between the germline ends. In germline, CDR1 is SEHNR, CDR2 FQNEAQ (reference sequence). CDR3 in amino acids: CASSLGPGQPQHF. The CDR3 region has the DNA TGTGCCAGCAGCTTAGGGCCTGGCCAGCCCCAGCATTTT.

The chain employs TRBV13 and TRBJ2-3; D gene uncertain. The CDR3 length is 12 residues. Trimming cost V 3 bases and J 6 bases, with 7 bases left between them. Germline lookup yields CDR1 PRHDT and CDR2 FYEKMQ (reference sequence). This CDR3 is CASSFREDTQYF. As DNA, the CDR3 is TGTGCCAGCAGCTTTAGAGAGGATACGCAGTATTTT.

The chain uses TRBV7-3 and TRBJ2-1; 8 bases map to TRBD2. The V gene's germline CDR1 is SGHTA and CDR2 FQGTGA. This CDR3 spans 15 amino acids. J lost 2 bases, V lost 2 bases, and 2 bases had no gene match. The CDR3 bases are TGTGCCAGCAGCTTAGCGGGGGGCCCCTACAATGAGCAGTTCTTC. This sequence encodes CASSLAGGPYNEQFF.

This chain joins TRBV25-1 and TRBJ1-1, with a possible D match to TRBD1 (5 bases). This CDR3 contains 12 residues. V lost 8 bases and J 2 bases, leaving 9 bases between the germline ends. The germline CDR1 and CDR2 sequences are MGHDK and SYGVNS. CDR3 in DNA: TGTGCCAGCGGAGGGGTAAACACTGAAGCTTTCTTT. Translation gives CASGGVNTEAFF.

J is TRBJ1-2 and V is TRBV5-1, with TRBD1 matching over 9 bases. The V gene end was trimmed by 3 bases and the J gene end by 6 bases; junction bases not matched to a gene: 6. CDR1 is SGHRS, CDR2 YFSETQ, per germline. This CDR3 region has 14 residues. The CDR3 bases are TGCGCCAGCAGCTCTACAGGGGGCGGCCATGGCTACACCTTC. It is translated as CASSSTGGGHGYTF.

This clone was seen a few times. A junction end diverges from the germline sequence, so it may reflect a read error. V and J are TRBV12-3 or TRBV12-4 and TRBJ2-3; no firm D call. The CDR3 contains 12 residues. The chain's CDR3 is CASSLSSTSPVF. The CDR3 DNA reads TGTGCCAGCAGTTTAAGTAGTACGAGCCCGGTTTTT.

CDR3: CASGSQASNQPQHF. CDR3 sequence (DNA): TGCGCCAGCGGCTCTCAGGCTAGCAATCAGCCCCAGCATTTT. This chain links TRBV23-1 with TRBJ1-5; D is uncertain. TRBV23-1 falls under the ORF class, with uncertain function. This CDR3 has 14 residues. Trimming stripped 8 bases from V and 0 bases from J, with 11 bases between.

The CDR3 region is CASSDSPSPLQGHEQYF. The CDR3 DNA is TGTGCCAGCAGCGACTCCCCTTCCCCTTTACAGGGCCACGAGCAGTACTTC. The chain couples TRBV9 to TRBJ2-7; weak D call: TRBD1 (6 bases). Germline lookup yields CDR1 SGDLS and CDR2 YYNGEE. The CDR3 runs to 17 residues. V was cut by 3 bases and J by 5 bases, with 24 bases left in between. Variable domain in full (rest from reference TRBV9 and TRBJ2-7): DSGVTQTPKHLITATGQRVTLRCSPRSGDLSVYWYQQSLDQGLQFLIQYYNGEERAKGNILERFSAQQFPDLHSELNLSSLELGDSALYFCASSDSPSPLQGHEQYFGPGTRLTVT.

The chain carries TRBV19 and TRBJ1-3; D might be TRBD1 (6 bases). Trimming removed 6 bases from V and 4 bases from J, with 16 bases in between. Germline V gene data show CDR1 as LNHDA and CDR2 as SQIVND (reference sequence). This CDR3 has 15 amino acids. CDR3 sequence: CASSPPGRGGNTIYF. In DNA, the CDR3 is TGTGCCAGTAGCCCCCCCGGCAGGGGAGGAAACACCATATATTTT.

V and J are TRBV28 and TRBJ1-2, with D hard to call. V gave up 4 bases and J gave up 3 bases, with 12 bases separating them. Germline assignment: CDR1 MDHEN and CDR2 SYDVKM. The CDR3 has 14 amino acids. The CDR3 protein is CASSSPGGHYGYTF. CDR3 in DNA: TGTGCCAGCAGTTCCCCAGGAGGCCACTATGGCTACACCTTC.